This T cell receptor beta chain was documented in a study of patients and donors after allogeneic stem cell transplantation. CDR1 and CDR2 from the germline V gene are SGHRS and YFSETQ. The V segment lost 7 bases and the J segment 4 bases; nucleotides outside the gene matches: 7. This CDR3 comprises 14 residues. TCRdb processed the RT-PCR reads anew with MiXCR; each CDR3 protein has one entry. The sample holds more than 150,000 distinct CDR3 sequences, 24% seen once. Material for sequencing was blood, either unsorted or a sorted T cell fraction (not recorded which). This clonotype originated in a human donor who was either an allogeneic HSCT recipient or a stem cell or donor lymphocyte infusion donor (not recorded which). It is not recorded whose cells these are; they may come from a transplant donor. V usage is TRBV5-1 and J usage is TRBJ2-5; 10 bases line up with TRBD1. The CDR3 DNA reads as TGCGCCAGCGGACCGGGACAGGGGTTAGAGACCCAGTACTTC. This translates into CASGPGQGLETQYF.